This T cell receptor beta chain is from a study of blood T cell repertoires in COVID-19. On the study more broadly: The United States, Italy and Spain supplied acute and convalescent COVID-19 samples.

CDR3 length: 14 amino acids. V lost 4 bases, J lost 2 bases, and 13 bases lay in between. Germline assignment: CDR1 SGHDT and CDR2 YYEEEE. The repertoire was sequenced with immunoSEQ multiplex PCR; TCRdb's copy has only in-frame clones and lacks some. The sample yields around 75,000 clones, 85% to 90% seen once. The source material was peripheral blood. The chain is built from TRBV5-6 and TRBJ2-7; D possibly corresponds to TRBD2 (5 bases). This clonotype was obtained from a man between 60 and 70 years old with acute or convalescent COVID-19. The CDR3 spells CASSLPPGTYEQYF. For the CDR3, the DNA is TGTGCCAGCAGCCTACCCCCGGGGACCTACGAGCAGTACTTC.